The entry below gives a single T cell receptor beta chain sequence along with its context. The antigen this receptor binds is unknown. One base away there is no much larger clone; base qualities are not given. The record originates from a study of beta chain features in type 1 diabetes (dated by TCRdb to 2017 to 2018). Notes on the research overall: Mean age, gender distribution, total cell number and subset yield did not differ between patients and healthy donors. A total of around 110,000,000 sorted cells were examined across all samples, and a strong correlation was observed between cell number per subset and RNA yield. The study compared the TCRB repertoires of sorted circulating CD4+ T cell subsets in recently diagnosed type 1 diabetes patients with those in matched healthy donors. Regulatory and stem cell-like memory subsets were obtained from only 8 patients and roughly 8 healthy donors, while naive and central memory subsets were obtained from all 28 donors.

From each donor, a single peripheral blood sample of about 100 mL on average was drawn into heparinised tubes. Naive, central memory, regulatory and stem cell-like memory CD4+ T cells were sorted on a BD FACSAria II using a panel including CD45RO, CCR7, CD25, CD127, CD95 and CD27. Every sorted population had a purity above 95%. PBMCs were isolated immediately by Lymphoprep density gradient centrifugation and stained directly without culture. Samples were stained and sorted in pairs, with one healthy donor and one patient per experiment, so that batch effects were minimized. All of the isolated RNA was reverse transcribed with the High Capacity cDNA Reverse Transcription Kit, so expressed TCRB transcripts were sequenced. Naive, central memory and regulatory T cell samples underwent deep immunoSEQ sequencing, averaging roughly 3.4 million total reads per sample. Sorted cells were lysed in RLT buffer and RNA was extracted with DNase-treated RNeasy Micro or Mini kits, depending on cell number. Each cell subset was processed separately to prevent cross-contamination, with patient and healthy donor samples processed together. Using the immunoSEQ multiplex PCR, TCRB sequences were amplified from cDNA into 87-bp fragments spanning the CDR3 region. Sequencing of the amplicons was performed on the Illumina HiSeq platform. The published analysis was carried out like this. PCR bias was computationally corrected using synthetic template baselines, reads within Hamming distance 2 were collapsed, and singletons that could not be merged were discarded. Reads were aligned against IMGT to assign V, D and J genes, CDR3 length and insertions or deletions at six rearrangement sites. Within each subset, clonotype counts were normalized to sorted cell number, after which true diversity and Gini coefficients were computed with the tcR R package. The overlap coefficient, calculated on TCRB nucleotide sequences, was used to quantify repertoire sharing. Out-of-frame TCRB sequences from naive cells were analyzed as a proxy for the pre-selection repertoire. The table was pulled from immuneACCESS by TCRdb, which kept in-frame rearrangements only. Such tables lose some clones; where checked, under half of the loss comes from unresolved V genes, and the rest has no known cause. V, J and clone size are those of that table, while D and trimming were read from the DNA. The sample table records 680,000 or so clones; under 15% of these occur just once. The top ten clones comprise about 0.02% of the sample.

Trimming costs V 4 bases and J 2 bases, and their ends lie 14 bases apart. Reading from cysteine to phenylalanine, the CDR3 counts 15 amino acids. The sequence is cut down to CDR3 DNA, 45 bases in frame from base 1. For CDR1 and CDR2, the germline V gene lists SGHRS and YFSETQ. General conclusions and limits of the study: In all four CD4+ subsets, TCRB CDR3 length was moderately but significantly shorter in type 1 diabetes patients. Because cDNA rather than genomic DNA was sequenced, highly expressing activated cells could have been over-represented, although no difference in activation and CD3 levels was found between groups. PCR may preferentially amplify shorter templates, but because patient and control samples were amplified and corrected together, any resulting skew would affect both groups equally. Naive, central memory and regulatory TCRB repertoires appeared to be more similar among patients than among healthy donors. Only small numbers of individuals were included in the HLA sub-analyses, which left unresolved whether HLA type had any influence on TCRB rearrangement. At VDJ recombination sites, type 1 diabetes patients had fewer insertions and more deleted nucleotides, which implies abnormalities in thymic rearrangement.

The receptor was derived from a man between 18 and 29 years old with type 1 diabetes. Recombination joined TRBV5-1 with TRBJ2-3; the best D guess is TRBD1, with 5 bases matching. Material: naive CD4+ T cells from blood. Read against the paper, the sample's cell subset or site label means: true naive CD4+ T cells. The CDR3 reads CASSVPKGNTDTQYF. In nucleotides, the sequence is TGCGCCAGCAGCGTACCCAAGGGGAACACAGATACGCAGTATTTT.